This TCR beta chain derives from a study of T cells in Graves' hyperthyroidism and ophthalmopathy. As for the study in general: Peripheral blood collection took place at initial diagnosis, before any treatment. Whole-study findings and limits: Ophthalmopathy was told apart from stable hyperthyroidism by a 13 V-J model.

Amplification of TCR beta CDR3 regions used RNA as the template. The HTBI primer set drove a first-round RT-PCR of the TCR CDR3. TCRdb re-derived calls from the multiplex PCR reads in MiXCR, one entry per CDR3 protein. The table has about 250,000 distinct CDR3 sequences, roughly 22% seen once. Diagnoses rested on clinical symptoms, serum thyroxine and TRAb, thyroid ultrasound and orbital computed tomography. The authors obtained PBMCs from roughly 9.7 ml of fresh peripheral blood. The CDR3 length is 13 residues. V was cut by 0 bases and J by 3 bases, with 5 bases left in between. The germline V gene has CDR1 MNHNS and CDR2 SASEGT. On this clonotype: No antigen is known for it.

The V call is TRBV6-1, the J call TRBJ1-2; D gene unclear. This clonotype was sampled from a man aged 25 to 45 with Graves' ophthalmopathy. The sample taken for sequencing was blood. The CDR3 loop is CASSEAVDYGYTF. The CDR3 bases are TGTGCCAGCAGTGAAGCAGTCGACTATGGCTACACCTTC.